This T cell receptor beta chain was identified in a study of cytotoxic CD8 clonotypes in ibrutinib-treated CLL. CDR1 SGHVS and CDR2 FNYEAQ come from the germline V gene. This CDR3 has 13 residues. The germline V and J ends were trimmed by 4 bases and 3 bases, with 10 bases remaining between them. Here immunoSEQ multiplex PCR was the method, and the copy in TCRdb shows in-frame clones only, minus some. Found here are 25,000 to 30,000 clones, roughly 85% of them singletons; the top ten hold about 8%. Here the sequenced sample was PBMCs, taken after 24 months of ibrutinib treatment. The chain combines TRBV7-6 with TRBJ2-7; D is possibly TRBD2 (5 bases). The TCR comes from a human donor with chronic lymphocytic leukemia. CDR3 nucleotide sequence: TGTGCCAGCAGCTCGGACGGAGGCTACGAGCAGTACTTC. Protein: CASSSDGGYEQYF.